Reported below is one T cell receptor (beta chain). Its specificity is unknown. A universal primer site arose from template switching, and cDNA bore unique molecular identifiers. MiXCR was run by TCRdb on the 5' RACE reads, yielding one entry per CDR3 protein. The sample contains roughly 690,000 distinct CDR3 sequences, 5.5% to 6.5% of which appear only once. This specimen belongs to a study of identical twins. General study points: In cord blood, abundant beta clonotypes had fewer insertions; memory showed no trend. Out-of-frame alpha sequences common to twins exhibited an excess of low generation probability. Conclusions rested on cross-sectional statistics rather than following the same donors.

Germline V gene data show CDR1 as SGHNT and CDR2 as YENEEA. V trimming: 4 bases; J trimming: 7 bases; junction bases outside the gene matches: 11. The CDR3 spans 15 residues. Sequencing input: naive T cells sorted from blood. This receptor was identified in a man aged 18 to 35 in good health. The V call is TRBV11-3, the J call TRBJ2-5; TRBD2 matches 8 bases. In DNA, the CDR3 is TGTGCCAGCAGCTCACGAGCGGGAGAGGGATGGACCCAGTACTTC. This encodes CASSSRAGEGWTQYF. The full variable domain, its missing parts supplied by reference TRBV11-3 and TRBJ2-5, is EAGVVQSPRYKIIEKKQPVAFWCNPISGHNTLYWYLQNLGQGPELLIRYENEEAVDDSQLPKDRFSAERLKGVDSTLKIQPAELGDSAVYLCASSSRAGEGWTQYFGPGTRLLVL.